This T cell receptor (beta chain) was sequenced in a study of monozygotic twins with inflammatory bowel disease. TCRdb reprocessed the 5' RACE reads and reports one entry per CDR3 protein, with no DNA. Recorded for this sample: some 200,000 distinct CDR3 sequences. The receptor's source is a human donor with ulcerative colitis or Crohn's disease, or a healthy co-twin of an affected twin (not recorded which). Sequenced input: blood.

Here the CDR3 reads CASSDIQGVLGTDTQYF. V is TRBV25-1 and J is TRBJ2-3; TCRdb returns TRBD1, unconfirmable since there is no DNA. The CDR3 sequence is 17 residues long. The V gene's germline CDR1 is MGHDK and CDR2 SYGVNS.